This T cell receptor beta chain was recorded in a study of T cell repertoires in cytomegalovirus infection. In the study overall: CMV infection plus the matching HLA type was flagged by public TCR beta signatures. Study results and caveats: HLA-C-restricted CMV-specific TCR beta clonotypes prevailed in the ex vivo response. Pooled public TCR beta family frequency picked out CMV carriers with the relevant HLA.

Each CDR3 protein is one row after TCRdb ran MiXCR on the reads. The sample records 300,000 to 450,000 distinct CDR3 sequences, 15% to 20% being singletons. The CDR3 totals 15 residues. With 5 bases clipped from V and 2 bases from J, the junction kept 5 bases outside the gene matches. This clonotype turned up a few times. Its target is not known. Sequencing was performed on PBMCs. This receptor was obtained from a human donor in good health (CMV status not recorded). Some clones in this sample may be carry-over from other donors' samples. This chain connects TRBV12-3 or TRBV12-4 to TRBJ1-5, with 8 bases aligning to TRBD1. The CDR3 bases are TGTGCCAGCAGTCGACAGGGGATCGGCAATCAGCCCCAGCATTTT. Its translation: CASSRQGIGNQPQHF.